Below, 9 T cell receptor beta chains from the same sample are listed, as sequenced in a study of T cell clones after liver transplantation (dated by TCRdb to the late 2010s). Receptors were amplified or captured by the immunoSEQ multiplex PCR assay. In TCRdb, the immuneACCESS table is reduced to in-frame sequences with V and J assigned. These tables do not hold every clone; where another copy was compared, an unresolved V gene accounts for under half, and the others remain unexplained. Across this sample there are some 20,000 clones, with 78% seen only once. Under 45% of the sample is held by the ten biggest clonotypes. Sequenced material: CD8+ T cells from blood, taken about 56 months after liver transplant. These receptors all stem from a human patient who received a liver transplant. After transplantation, some T cells may belong to the graft donor instead of the recipient.

The chain uses TRBV6-5 and TRBJ2-1; 9 nucleotides align to TRBD2. This CDR3 has 15 amino acids. With 6 bases clipped from V and 3 bases from J, the junction kept 6 bases outside the gene matches. The germline gives CDR1 MNHEY, CDR2 SVGAGI. CDR3 amino acids: CASRLGLADYNEQFF. The CDR3 DNA sequence: TGTGCCAGCAGGCTGGGACTAGCAGACTACAATGAGCAGTTCTTC.

The chain links TRBV13 to TRBJ2-3; D unclear. CDR1 PRHDT and CDR2 FYEKMQ come from the germline V gene (reference sequence). V lost 4 bases, J lost 0 bases, and 8 bases lay in between. The CDR3 totals 14 residues. Here the CDR3 reads CASSSAESTDTQYF. In DNA form, the CDR3 reads TGTGCCAGCAGCTCAGCAGAGAGCACAGATACGCAGTATTTT.

Comments on this clone: The junction departs from the called germline gene at one end, perhaps through a read error. J is TRBJ1-5 and V is TRBV15, with D tentatively TRBD1 (5 bases). Germline loops: CDR1 LNHNV, CDR2 YYDKDF (reference sequence). The CDR3 is 15 amino acids. In DNA form, the CDR3 reads TGTGCCACCAGCGGAGACAGAGACCCTAATCAGCCCCAGCATTTT. Encoded protein: CATSGDRDPNQPQHF.

The chain employs TRBV4-3 and TRBJ1-2; D gene unclear. Germline V gives CDR1 LGHNA, CDR2 YSLEER. Trimming shortened V by 2 bases and J by 4 bases, and 2 bases separated the two germline ends. CDR3 length: 11 residues. DNA for the CDR3: TGCGCCAGCAGCCAAAGCTATGGCTACACCTTC. Translation: CASSQSYGYTF.

The chain carries TRBV19 and TRBJ2-7; 9 bases fit TRBD2. The CDR3 extends over 14 amino acids. Trimming at V came to 6 bases and at J to 7 bases, leaving 10 bases not matched to a gene. Per germline, CDR1 LNHDA and CDR2 SQIVND (reference sequence). The CDR3 DNA reads as TGTGCCAGTAGACTCTCAGCGGGGGGACGGGAGCAGTACTTC. It translates to CASRLSAGGREQYF.

The chain combines TRBV27 with TRBJ1-1, with TRBD1 matching over 9 bases. From germline, CDR1 is MNHEY and CDR2 SMNVEV (reference sequence). The CDR3 loop spans 14 amino acids. The ends lost 7 bases at V and 3 bases at J; junction bases unmatched: 6. CDR3: CASTADRGDTEAFF. For the CDR3, the DNA is TGTGCCAGCACAGCGGACAGGGGAGACACTGAAGCTTTCTTT.

The V gene is TRBV27, the J gene TRBJ1-1; 7 nucleotides agree with TRBD1. Germline assignment: CDR1 MNHEY and CDR2 SMNVEV (reference sequence). CDR3 length: 16 residues. V shed 4 bases and J 5 bases; nucleotides not matched to a gene: 13. The CDR3 sequence: CASSSLMATGETEAFF. In nucleotides, the CDR3 is TGTGCCAGCAGTTCCCTGATGGCAACAGGGGAGACTGAAGCTTTCTTT.

This clone came up once. The gene calls are TRBV6-1 and TRBJ1-5, with 7 bases that match TRBD1. Trimming removed 10 bases from V and 1 base from J; junction bases left unmatched: 4. From germline, CDR1 is MNHNS and CDR2 SASEGT. The CDR3 totals 13 residues. In nucleotides, the CDR3 is TGTGCCACTAAGACAGGGAGCAATCAGCCCCAGCATTTT. Amino acid sequence: CATKTGSNQPQHF.

The chain is built from TRBV9 and TRBJ2-7; TRBD1 agrees at 11 bases. Germline V gene data show CDR1 as SGDLS and CDR2 as YYNGEE. J was trimmed by 5 bases and V by 4 bases; bases with no gene match: 5. This CDR3 contains 14 residues. The CDR3 DNA reads as TGTGCCAGCAGCCTCGGGACAGGGGGGGACGAGCAGTACTTC. Protein: CASSLGTGGDEQYF.